These 17 T cell receptor beta chains were sequenced from one sample in a study of cytomegalovirus exposure and HLA in healthy donors. The primer mix had 60 Vbeta and 13 Jbeta primers. The assay was immunoSEQ multiplex PCR, and TCRdb's table has in-frame clones only and misses some. This repertoire shows 150,000 to 180,000 clones, 70% to 90% found once; its top ten account for around 5.2%. Specimen: PBMCs. These TCRs come from a woman aged 40 to 50 in good health and CMV-seropositive.

The chain has TRBV27 and TRBJ2-5; D call uncertain. Deletions cut 0 bases from V and 1 base from J, with 6 bases between. Germline assignment: CDR1 MNHEY and CDR2 SMNVEV (reference sequence). This CDR3 is 14 amino acids long. The CDR3: CASSLSFIQETQYF. The DNA for the CDR3 is TGTGCCAGCAGTTTATCGTTCATCCAAGAGACCCAGTACTTC.

In its sample, this clone was seen once. This chain uses TRBV27 with TRBJ1-2; D might be TRBD1 (6 bases). The CDR3 extends over 13 amino acids. Germline CDR1 and CDR2: MNHEY and SMNVEV (reference sequence). The V and J ends lost 5 bases and 7 bases respectively, with 14 bases between them. In DNA form, the CDR3 reads TGTGCCAGCAGTAGCGACAGGAGATTTGGCTACACCTTC. It yields the protein CASSSDRRFGYTF.

V usage is TRBV4-1 and J usage is TRBJ2-6; TRBD2 aligns across 10 bases. Looked up from germline, CDR1 is MGHRA and CDR2 is YSYEKL. This CDR3 contains 19 residues. V trimming: 6 bases; J trimming: 1 base; junction bases outside the gene matches: 12. This CDR3 is CASRRFGLAEPSGANVLTF. CDR3 nucleotides: TGCGCCAGCAGGCGTTTCGGACTAGCGGAACCTTCTGGGGCCAACGTCCTGACTTTC.

The chain joins TRBV30 to TRBJ1-5, with no clear D. The CDR3 is made up of 15 amino acids. Per the germline V gene, CDR1 is GTSNPN and CDR2 is SVGIG (reference sequence). Trimming stripped 3 bases from V and 1 base from J, with 13 bases between. CDR3 DNA: TGTGCCTGGAGCCCCGGCCAGACAAGCAATCAGCCCCAGCATTTT. It yields the protein CAWSPGQTSNQPQHF.

J is TRBJ2-3 and V is TRBV5-5; 8 bases map to TRBD2. Trimming cost V 4 bases and J 0 bases; bases outside gene matches: 4. This CDR3 has 15 amino acids. Germline CDR1 reads SGHKS; CDR2 reads YYEKEE (reference sequence). CDR3 nucleotides: TGTGCCAGCAGCGGTAGCGGGGTCAGCACAGATACGCAGTATTTT. Translated, it gives CASSGSGVSTDTQYF.

This sequence joins TRBV6-6 and TRBJ1-1; D is uncertain. This CDR3 has 14 amino acids. The germline V and J ends were trimmed by 2 bases and 0 bases, with 7 bases remaining between them. Germline assignment: CDR1 MNHNY and CDR2 SVGAGI (reference sequence). DNA of the CDR3: TGTGCCAGCAGTTACGCAGCGATGAACACTGAAGCTTTCTTT. Protein product: CASSYAAMNTEAFF.

The chain employs TRBV30 and TRBJ2-7; 8 positions match TRBD1. Germline V CDR1 and CDR2: GTSNPN, SVGIG (reference sequence). V shed 7 bases, J shed 1 base, and the junction held 3 bases outside the gene matches. The CDR3 totals 12 residues. The CDR3, as DNA: TGTGCCTTTGACAGGGGATCCTACGAGCAGTACTTC. Encoded protein: CAFDRGSYEQYF.

The V call is TRBV29-1, the J call TRBJ2-7, with a weak D call TRBD1 (5 bases). Trimming pared 0 bases from V and 2 bases from J, leaving 11 bases between. In germline, CDR1 is SQVTM, CDR2 ANQGSEA. The CDR3 is 14 amino acids. The CDR3 region is CSVEDNRSPYEQYF. The CDR3 nucleotides read TGCAGCGTTGAAGATAACAGGTCCCCCTACGAGCAGTACTTC.

The chain couples TRBV27 to TRBJ1-1; D is perhaps TRBD1 (5 bases). The CDR3 covers 13 residues. Germline V CDR1 and CDR2: MNHEY, SMNVEV (reference sequence). V was cut by 3 bases and J by 4 bases, with 9 bases left in between. CDR3 sequence (DNA): TGTGCCAGCAGTTTCCGCAGGGTCACTGAAGCTTTCTTT. Its translation is CASSFRRVTEAFF.

The chain's CDR3 is CASSVSGGSYEQYF. The CDR3, as DNA: TGTGCCAGCAGTGTTTCGGGAGGATCCTACGAGCAGTACTTC. The genes are TRBV2 and TRBJ2-7; 7 positions match TRBD2. V lost 4 bases and J lost 1; bases outside the gene matches: 4. Germline V CDR1 and CDR2: SNHLY, FYNNEI. CDR3 length: 14 amino acids.

V and J are TRBV13 and TRBJ2-7, with TRBD2 matching 7 bases. This CDR3 region has 15 residues. CDR1 PRHDT and CDR2 FYEKMQ come from the germline V gene (reference sequence). V was pared by 3 bases and J by 0 bases, with 5 bases of the junction left unmatched. CDR3 loop: CASSLLAETSYEQYF. In DNA, the CDR3 is TGTGCCAGCAGCTTGCTAGCGGAAACCTCCTACGAGCAGTACTTC.

The DNA of the CDR3 is TGTGCCAGCTACAGGGGTTCTGGGGCCAACGTCCTGACTTTC. Its protein product is CASYRGSGANVLTF. The V call is TRBV2, the J call TRBJ2-6; 7 nucleotides line up with TRBD1. From germline, CDR1 is SNHLY and CDR2 FYNNEI. This CDR3 is 14 amino acids long. Losses at the gene ends were 8 bases for V and 1 base for J; bases not matched to a gene: 2.

The chain is built from TRBV9 and TRBJ2-3; D might be TRBD1 (5 bases). The CDR3 is made up of 13 amino acids. With 4 bases removed from V and 6 bases from J, the gap between germline ends came to 12 bases. CDR1 SGDLS and CDR2 YYNGEE come from the germline V gene. The DNA of the CDR3 is TGTGCCAGCAGCTCCCGTCCAGGGGATACGCAGTATTTT. This gives the protein CASSSRPGDTQYF.

V and J are TRBV5-1 and TRBJ2-7; 7 bases agree with TRBD2. The CDR3 consists of 15 residues. V shed 4 bases, J shed 3 bases, and the junction held 10 bases outside the gene matches. Per the germline V gene, CDR1 is SGHRS and CDR2 is YFSETQ. In DNA form, the CDR3 reads TGCGCCAGCAGCACCTTGACTAGCAGACTCTACGAGCAGTACTTC. Translating gives CASSTLTSRLYEQYF.

This rearrangement joins TRBV28 to TRBJ2-5; D unresolved. Trimming shortened V by 6 bases and J by 5 bases, and 7 bases separated the two germline ends. CDR3 size: 11 residues. Germline CDR1 and CDR2: MDHEN and SYDVKM. The CDR3 sequence is CASRSRETQYF. The CDR3 DNA reads as TGTGCCAGCAGGTCTAGGGAGACCCAGTACTTC. Combining the CDR3 with reference TRBV28 and TRBJ2-5 gives the whole variable domain DVKVTQSSRYLVKRTGEKVFLECVQDMDHENMFWYRQDPGLGLRLIYFSYDVKMKEKGDIPEGYSVSREKKERFSLILESASTNQTSMYLCASRSRETQYFGPGTRLLVL.

J is TRBJ2-1 and V is TRBV6-5; 10 bases match TRBD2. With V trimmed by 6 bases and J by 8 bases, 7 bases remained unmatched. This CDR3 is 14 amino acids long. Per the germline V gene, CDR1 is MNHEY and CDR2 is SVGAGI. CDR3 amino acids: CASRRSGRMYEQFF. In nucleotides, the CDR3 is TGTGCCAGCAGACGTAGCGGGAGGATGTATGAGCAGTTCTTC.

The V gene is TRBV9, the J gene TRBJ1-1; D gene uncertain. V lost 0 bases to trimming and J lost 5 bases, with 8 bases between them. Germline loops: CDR1 SGDLS, CDR2 YYNGEE. This CDR3 comprises 13 residues. The CDR3, as DNA: TGTGCCAGCAGCGTAGATTTGGAGACTGAAGCTTTCTTT. Its translation: CASSVDLETEAFF.